This T cell receptor beta chain was retrieved from a study of T cells expressing NK-cell markers. Across the study: Sorted CD3+CD56+NKG2C+, CD3+CD56+NKG2C- and CD3+CD56-NKG2C+ T-cell subsets were beta-chain profiled. Overall study findings and caveats: Five or six donors carried dominant NKG2C+ clonotypes that made up about 1.0-7.0% of their CD8+ T cells. These clonotypes also led the CD3+CD56-NKG2C+ fraction in a few donors.

Worth noting for this clonotype: Its target is unknown.

TCRdb derives one entry per CDR3 protein from the 5' RACE reads, leaving out DNA. The ten most abundant clones cover about a fifth of a sample with roughly 160,000 distinct CDR3 sequences. The CDR3 contains 16 residues. Germline V gives CDR1 DFQATT, CDR2 SNEGSKA (reference sequence). The V call is TRBV20-1, the J call TRBJ1-5. The TCR was taken from a woman between 18 and 69 years old in good health. The sample consisted of blood T cells: a sorted CD56 or NKG2C T cell subset, CD4+ or CD8+ T cells, or bulk PBMC T cells (not recorded which). This CDR3 reads CSARDRFAGNNQPQHF.